This T cell receptor (beta chain) was identified during a study of T cell changes during pregnancy in multiple sclerosis. Clones were sequenced by immunoSEQ multiplex PCR, and TCRdb holds only the in-frame ones, with some missing. Of tens of thousands of clones in the sample, more than 85% were seen once. This clone is a singleton in its sample. The identical CDR3 is also encoded by other nucleotide sequences in the sample. V gave up 0 bases and J gave up 3 bases; unmatched junction bases: 0. The CDR3 length is 15 residues. In germline, CDR1 is SGHRS, CDR2 YFSETQ. The material was CD4+ T cells from peripheral blood mononuclear cells, obtained in the first trimester of pregnancy. The TCR comes from a female donor in good health, enrolled as a control in a pregnancy study. This sequence joins TRBV5-1 and TRBJ2-1; 10 bases are shared with TRBD1. In DNA, the CDR3 is TGCGCCAGCAGCTTGGGGGACAGGGGCTACAATGAGCAGTTCTTC. Its translation is CASSLGDRGYNEQFF. The entire variable domain, with the rest obtained from reference TRBV5-1 and TRBJ2-1, is as follows: KAGVTQTPRYLIKTRGQQVTLSCSPISGHRSVSWYQQTPGQGLQFLFEYFSETQRNKGNFPGRFSGRQFSNSRSEMNVSTLELGDSALYLCASSLGDRGYNEQFFGPGTRLTVL.